A selection of T cell receptor beta chains follows, all from one sample in a study of blood T cell repertoires in COVID-19. Clones were read by immunoSEQ multiplex PCR, and TCRdb kept only the in-frame ones, dropping some. This table has fewer than 150,000 clones, 80% to 85% appearing once. The sequenced sample was PBMCs or T cells enriched from blood (not recorded which). The source is a man in his thirties or forties who had recovered from COVID-19. The CDR3 runs from the conserved cysteine through the conserved F or W.

v_call: TRBV27
j_call: TRBJ1-1
cdr3_aa: CASSFRREGTEAFF

v_call: TRBV27
j_call: TRBJ1-2
cdr3_aa: CASSAGGGIGYTF

v_call: TRBV19
j_call: TRBJ1-1
cdr3_aa: CASRQGATEAFF

v_call: TRBV19
j_call: TRBJ1-5
cdr3_aa: CASNPAGTGAFYSNQPQHF

v_call: TRBV6-6
j_call: TRBJ2-3
cdr3_aa: CASSSNDRGLTDTQYF

v_call: TRBV27
j_call: TRBJ2-5
cdr3_aa: CASGPRGQPQETQYF

v_call: TRBV11-2
j_call: TRBJ2-1
cdr3_aa: CASSLELGLAGGGPYNEQFF

v_call: TRBV5-1
j_call: TRBJ2-5
cdr3_aa: CASSPMAGGEETQYF

v_call: TRBV19
j_call: TRBJ1-1
cdr3_aa: CASSIVQGMNTEAFF

v_call: TRBV11-1
j_call: TRBJ1-5
cdr3_aa: CASSLDGTENQPQHF

v_call: TRBV6-5
j_call: TRBJ1-1
cdr3_aa: CASNGGPLTEAFF

v_call: TRBV6-1
j_call: TRBJ1-2
cdr3_aa: CASSEATKTHGYTF

v_call: TRBV9
j_call: TRBJ1-3
cdr3_aa: CASSVGDPGGGNTIYF

v_call: TRBV6-5
j_call: TRBJ2-1
cdr3_aa: CASSLMEGTGWAEQFF

v_call: TRBV6-5
j_call: TRBJ1-5
cdr3_aa: CASRRRNQPQHF

v_call: TRBV5-1
j_call: TRBJ1-1
cdr3_aa: CASSGDSLTEAFF

v_call: TRBV28
j_call: TRBJ2-7
cdr3_aa: CASSLSGGTYF

v_call: TRBV7-9
j_call: TRBJ2-5
cdr3_aa: CASSPLRTGGPRGETQYF

v_call: TRBV14
j_call: TRBJ1-1
cdr3_aa: CASSQDSSGGAVRAEAFF

v_call: TRBV28
j_call: TRBJ1-5
cdr3_aa: CASSYSRQSNQPQHF

v_call: TRBV13
j_call: TRBJ2-1
cdr3_aa: CASSSYLGYNEQFF

v_call: TRBV2
j_call: TRBJ2-3
cdr3_aa: CASSGTGSDTQYF

v_call: TRBV9
j_call: TRBJ2-3
cdr3_aa: CASSPRAGAGTDTQYF

v_call: TRBV11-2
j_call: TRBJ1-2
cdr3_aa: CASSPGQGGNGYTF

v_call: TRBV5-5
j_call: TRBJ1-5
cdr3_aa: CASSLVGGPADQPQHF

v_call: TRBV19
j_call: TRBJ1-2
cdr3_aa: CASSWQGAVYGYTF

v_call: TRBV6-5
j_call: TRBJ2-1
cdr3_aa: CASSLGQGTRDEQFF

v_call: TRBV4-1
j_call: TRBJ2-1
cdr3_aa: CASSQGAESSYNEQFF

v_call: TRBV3-1/TRBV3-2
j_call: TRBJ2-1
cdr3_aa: CASSQPRAGGPNEQLF

v_call: TRBV2
j_call: TRBJ1-5
cdr3_aa: CASSESVFQPQHF

v_call: TRBV5-5
j_call: TRBJ2-3
cdr3_aa: CASSFSPEDTQYF

v_call: TRBV5-4
j_call: TRBJ2-5
cdr3_aa: CASSYQGGETQYF

v_call: TRBV7-2
j_call: TRBJ2-3
cdr3_aa: CASSVTGGRADTQYF